The 19 T cell receptor beta chains below come from one sample, sequenced in a study of blood T cells in healthy people across ages. PCR was performed a second time for roughly 7 to 12 cycles using a sample-barcoded 5' primer and a J-beta primer mix. One entry per CDR3 protein results from TCRdb running MiXCR on the 5' RACE reads. This sample has over 1,500,000 distinct CDR3 sequences; roughly 49% occur once, and the top ten carry approximately 2.1%. The sequencing input was blood. Source of these receptors: a woman between 35 and 50 years old in good health.

Worth noting for this clonotype: The germline gene is not matched at one end of the junction; a read error may be the cause. The V and J genes are TRBV20-1 and TRBJ2-6; maybe TRBD1 (5 bases). Germline-derived CDR1 and CDR2 are DFQATT and SNEGSKA (reference sequence). There are 13 residues in the CDR3. The CDR3 coding sequence is TGCAGTGCGACTGAAACTGGGGCCAACGTCCTGATTTTC. Encoded protein: CSATETGANVLIF.

The rearrangement links TRBV10-3 to TRBJ2-3; D uncertain. The V and J ends lost 2 bases and 4 bases respectively, with 10 bases between them. The V gene's germline CDR1 is ENHRY and CDR2 SYGVKD. This CDR3 region has 14 residues. DNA for the CDR3: TGTGCCATCAGTGAGGCAGCCCTCGCAGATACGCAGTATTTT. This encodes CAISEAALADTQYF.

The genes are TRBV20-1 and TRBJ1-6; 8 bases are shared with TRBD1. Germline lookup yields CDR1 DFQATT and CDR2 SNEGSKA (reference sequence). V shed 0 bases and J 7 bases; nucleotides not matched to a gene: 5. This CDR3 has 15 amino acids. CDR3 DNA sequence: TGCAGTGCTAGAGATCGGGCAGGGGGCAATTCACCCCTCCACTTT. Translation: CSARDRAGGNSPLHF.

This sequence joins TRBV5-1 and TRBJ2-7; TRBD2 matches 11 bases. There are 16 residues in the CDR3. Losses at the gene ends were 4 bases for V and 6 bases for J; bases not matched to a gene: 12. Germline values: CDR1 SGHRS, CDR2 YFSETQ. The CDR3 sequence: CASSLAGGVLDGEQYF. CDR3 sequence (DNA): TGCGCCAGCAGCCTAGCGGGGGGCGTCTTGGATGGCGAGCAGTACTTC.

This clonotype appeared a few times. The genes are TRBV5-6 and TRBJ2-1, with 9 bases aligning to TRBD2. Germline-derived CDR1 and CDR2 are SGHDT and YYEEEE. The CDR3 is 16 residues long. The J segment lost 4 bases and the V segment lost 1 base, leaving 6 bases of the junction unmatched. CDR3 DNA: TGTGCCAGCAGCTTGCAGCGGGGGGCCATTTACAATGAGCAGTTCTTC. Translation: CASSLQRGAIYNEQFF. Variable domain in full (rest from reference TRBV5-6 and TRBJ2-1): DAGVTQSPTHLIKTRGQQVTLRCSPKSGHDTVSWYQQALGQGPQFIFQYYEEEERQRGNFPDRFSGHQFPNYSSELNVNALLLGDSALYLCASSLQRGAIYNEQFFGPGTRLTVL.

This clonotype was seen more than once but under ten times. The rearrangement uses TRBV5-1 and TRBJ1-1; D gene ambiguous. Trimming shortened V by 1 base and J by 1 base, and 8 bases separated the two germline ends. Germline V gene lookup returns CDR1 SGHRS and CDR2 YFSETQ. This CDR3 is 14 amino acids long. DNA for the CDR3: TGCGCCAGCAGCTTGATAGGCAGGAACACTGAAGCTTTCTTT. Amino acid sequence: CASSLIGRNTEAFF. The full variable domain, its missing parts supplied by reference TRBV5-1 and TRBJ1-1, is KAGVTQTPRYLIKTRGQQVTLSCSPISGHRSVSWYQQTPGQGLQFLFEYFSETQRNKGNFPGRFSGRQFSNSRSEMNVSTLELGDSALYLCASSLIGRNTEAFFGQGTRLTVV.

This clonotype was seen only a few times. The chain combines TRBV29-1 with TRBJ1-2, with TRBD1 matching 7 bases. Germline assignment: CDR1 SQVTM and CDR2 ANQGSEA. There are 13 residues in the CDR3. With 0 bases clipped from V and 7 bases from J, the junction kept 5 bases outside the gene matches. The CDR3 loop reads CSVEEPGGTGYTF. The CDR3 nucleotides are TGCAGCGTTGAAGAACCAGGGGGTACTGGCTACACCTTC.

The chain recombines TRBV6-2 or TRBV6-3 with TRBJ1-5; unclear D gene. CDR1 is MNHEY, CDR2 SVGEGT, per germline. The CDR3 runs to 13 residues. Trimming pared 11 bases from V and 6 bases from J, leaving 17 bases between. The CDR3 loop reads CAGTVALGQPQHF. DNA for the CDR3: TGTGCCGGCACCGTTGCCTTGGGTCAGCCCCAGCATTTT.

This clonotype was counted between two and nine times. The chain employs TRBV6-2 or TRBV6-3 and TRBJ2-7; D might be TRBD1 (6 bases). This CDR3 has 15 residues. Germline V gene sequence: CDR1 MNHEY, CDR2 SVGEGT. Trimming shortened V by 2 bases and J by 5 bases, and 16 bases separated the two germline ends. CDR3 sequence reads: CASSYEGHRGHEQYF. The CDR3 DNA follows: TGTGCCAGCAGTTACGAGGGACACAGAGGCCACGAGCAGTACTTC.

The genes are TRBV12-3 or TRBV12-4 and TRBJ1-5; D is perhaps TRBD1 (6 bases). V was shortened by 4 bases and J by 6 bases, with 10 bases between the two germline ends. This CDR3 spans 13 amino acids. The CDR3 here is CASSYYRAQPQHF. CDR3 bases: TGTGCCAGCAGTTACTACAGGGCTCAGCCCCAGCATTTT.

The chain links TRBV20-1 to TRBJ2-5, with 9 bases identical to TRBD2. After removal of 4 bases from V and 1 base from J, the junction contained 16 bases not matched to a gene. Looked up from germline, CDR1 is DFQATT and CDR2 is SNEGSKA (reference sequence). The CDR3 contains 18 residues. The CDR3 sequence is CSATPRKPSGALQETQYF. The DNA for the CDR3 is TGCAGTGCTACACCCCGTAAGCCTAGCGGGGCCCTCCAAGAGACCCAGTACTTC.

The gene calls are TRBV6-5 and TRBJ1-3; D is undetermined. The CDR3 contains 14 residues. The germline gives CDR1 MNHEY, CDR2 SVGAGI. V was pared by 0 bases and J by 4 bases, with 7 bases between. CDR3: CASSYSNPGNTIYF. The CDR3 nucleotides are TGTGCCAGCAGTTACTCGAACCCGGGAAACACCATATATTTT.

The J gene is TRBJ2-3, the V gene TRBV7-2; D could derive from TRBD1 or TRBD2 (5 bases each). The germline CDR1 and CDR2 sequences are SGHTA and FQGNSA. The V gene lost 4 bases and the J gene lost 7 bases, with 27 bases spanning the gap. The CDR3 is 18 residues long. Here the CDR3 DNA reads TGTGCCAGCAGCTCCCCTAGACGGACTTCCGGTTGGGGGTATACGCAGTATTTT. Amino acids: CASSSPRRTSGWGYTQYF. Variable domain in full (rest from reference TRBV7-2 and TRBJ2-3): GAGVSQSPSNKVTEKGKDVELRCDPISGHTALYWYRQSLGQGLEFLIYFQGNSAPDKSGLPSDRFSAERTGGSVSTLTIQRTQQEDSAVYLCASSSPRRTSGWGYTQYFGPGTRLTVL.

This sequence joins TRBV28 and TRBJ2-7; D is possibly TRBD1 (6 bases). Germline-derived CDR1 and CDR2 are MDHEN and SYDVKM. This CDR3 has 17 amino acids. V lost 1 base and J lost 2, with 18 bases in between. The CDR3 region is CASSLSARQDPPYEQYF. DNA of the CDR3: TGTGCCAGCAGTTTATCCGCCCGACAGGACCCCCCCTACGAGCAGTACTTC.

This chain uses TRBV7-2 with TRBJ2-7; D may match TRBD1 or TRBD2 (6 bases each). This CDR3 comprises 15 residues. From germline, CDR1 is SGHTA and CDR2 FQGNSA. V was clipped by 2 bases and J by 3 bases, with 14 bases between them. Here the CDR3 DNA reads TGTGCCAGCAGCTTAATGGGGGGCTCGGGCTACGAGCAGTACTTC. Its translation is CASSLMGGSGYEQYF. Together with reference TRBV7-2 and TRBJ2-7, the CDR3 gives the full variable domain: GAGVSQSPSNKVTEKGKDVELRCDPISGHTALYWYRQSLGQGLEFLIYFQGNSAPDKSGLPSDRFSAERTGGSVSTLTIQRTQQEDSAVYLCASSLMGGSGYEQYFGPGTRLTVT.

The table lists this clonotype with a few counts. The genes are TRBV7-2 and TRBJ2-5, with D perhaps TRBD2 (7 bases). V was trimmed by 5 bases and J by 5 bases, leaving 15 bases between them. The CDR3 spans 14 residues. CDR1 and CDR2 from the germline V gene are SGHTA and FQGNSA. Here the CDR3 reads CASSPLAGAETQYF. The CDR3 bases are TGTGCCAGCAGCCCCCTTGCGGGGGCGGAGACCCAGTACTTC.

In its sample, this clonotype was seen many times. The germline gene is not matched at one end of the junction; a read error may be the cause. The J gene is TRBJ2-7, the V gene TRBV5-1; D is possibly TRBD1 (9 bases). The germline V gene has CDR1 SGHRS and CDR2 YFSETQ. The CDR3 is made up of 15 amino acids. CDR3 in DNA: TGTGCCAGCAGCTTAGCGGGGACAGGGACCTACGAGCAGTACTTC. Protein sequence: CASSLAGTGTYEQYF.

The chain recombines TRBV3-1 with TRBJ2-7; maybe TRBD1 (6 bases). The germline V gene encodes CDR1 LGHDT and CDR2 YNNKEL (reference sequence). CDR3 length: 13 amino acids. V gave up 2 bases and J gave up 6 bases, with 11 bases separating them. The CDR3 DNA reads TGTGCCAGCAGCCAAAATACAGGGAGCGAGCAGTACTTC. Residues: CASSQNTGSEQYF.

The count of this clonotype is one. The chain recombines TRBV4-1 with TRBJ2-7, with 7 bases identical to TRBD2. Germline V gene data show CDR1 as MGHRA and CDR2 as YSYEKL. The V and J ends lost 0 bases and 2 bases, in that order; junction bases with no gene match: 7. The CDR3 is made up of 16 amino acids. As DNA, the CDR3 is TGCGCCAGCAGCCAAGAAGGCGGGACTACAACCTACGAGCAGTACTTC. Translated, it gives CASSQEGGTTTYEQYF.